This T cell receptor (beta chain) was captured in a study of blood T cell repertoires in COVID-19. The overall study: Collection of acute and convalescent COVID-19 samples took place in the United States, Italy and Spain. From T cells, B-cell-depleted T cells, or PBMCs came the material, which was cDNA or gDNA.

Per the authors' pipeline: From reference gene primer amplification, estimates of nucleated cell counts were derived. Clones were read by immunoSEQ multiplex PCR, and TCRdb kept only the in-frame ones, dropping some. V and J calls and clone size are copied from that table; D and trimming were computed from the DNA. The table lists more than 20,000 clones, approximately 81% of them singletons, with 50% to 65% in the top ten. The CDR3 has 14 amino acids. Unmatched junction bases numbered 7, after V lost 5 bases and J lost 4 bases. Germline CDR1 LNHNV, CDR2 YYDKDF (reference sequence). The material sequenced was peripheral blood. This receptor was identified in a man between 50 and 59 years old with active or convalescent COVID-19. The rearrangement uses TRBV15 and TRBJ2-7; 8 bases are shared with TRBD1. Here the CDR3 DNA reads TGTGCCACCAGCTCGCGACAGGGGCTTTACGAGCAGTACTTC. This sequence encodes CATSSRQGLYEQYF. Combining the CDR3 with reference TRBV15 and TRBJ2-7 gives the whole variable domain DAMVIQNPRYQVTQFGKPVTLSCSQTLNHNVMYWYQQKSSQAPKLLFHYYDKDFNNEADTPDNFQSRRPNTSFCFLDIRSPGLGDTAMYLCATSSRQGLYEQYFGPGTRLTVT.